These 14 T cell receptor beta chains originate from one sample sequenced in a study of cytomegalovirus exposure and HLA in healthy donors. The PCR used 60 Vbeta and 13 Jbeta primers. Assay used: immunoSEQ multiplex PCR; TCRdb lists only in-frame clones, some missing. The table lists fewer than 350,000 clones, approximately 90% of them singletons. The specimen sequenced was PBMCs. The receptors come from a woman aged 18-29 years in good health and CMV-seronegative.

DNA of the CDR3: TGCGCCAGCAGCGGGAGCGGGGGCCTCTACAATGAGCAGTTCTTC. Protein: CASSGSGGLYNEQFF. J is TRBJ2-1 and V is TRBV5-1; 8 nucleotides match TRBD2. With V trimmed by 4 bases and J by 3 bases, 6 bases remained unmatched. The CDR3 runs 15 residues. The germline V gene encodes CDR1 SGHRS and CDR2 YFSETQ.

This chain uses TRBV11-2 with TRBJ2-1; D remains ambiguous. V was pared by 3 bases and J by 0 bases, with 3 bases between. Looked up from germline, CDR1 is SGHAT and CDR2 is FQNNGV. This CDR3 is 13 amino acids long. The DNA for the CDR3 is TGTGCCAGCAGCTTGAGCTCCTACAATGAGCAGTTCTTC. Amino acid sequence: CASSLSSYNEQFF.

This chain uses TRBV6-5 with TRBJ2-1; 8 bases fit TRBD1. Trimming took 6 bases from V and 2 from J; bases not matched to a gene: 6. The germline V gene has CDR1 MNHEY and CDR2 SVGAGI. The CDR3 is 15 residues long. The CDR3, as DNA: TGTGCCAGCAGCGTCGGGACAGGAGCCTACAATGAGCAGTTCTTC. Amino acids: CASSVGTGAYNEQFF.

This clone was detected only once. The genes are TRBV30 and TRBJ1-3, with a possible D match to TRBD1 (5 bases). Germline CDR1 GTSNPN, CDR2 SVGIG (reference sequence). Trimming stripped 0 bases from V and 2 bases from J, with 14 bases between. The CDR3 loop spans 16 amino acids. CDR3 amino acids: CAWSVGGVLTGNTIYF. The CDR3 bases are TGTGCCTGGAGTGTTGGGGGGGTACTGACTGGAAACACCATATATTTT.

The chain employs TRBV2 and TRBJ2-3, with 10 bases identical to TRBD2. The CDR3 is made up of 14 amino acids. Germline V gene sequence: CDR1 SNHLY, CDR2 FYNNEI. After removal of 10 bases from V and 5 bases from J, the junction contained 9 bases not matched to a gene. CDR3 bases: TGTGCCACCCAACTTCTAGCGGGGGAAGATACGCAGTATTTT. As protein: CATQLLAGEDTQYF.

This clone turned up a few times. The V gene is TRBV10-3, the J gene TRBJ1-1; D is uncertain. The CDR3 runs 15 residues. Germline CDR1 and CDR2: ENHRY and SYGVKD. V was shortened by 0 bases and J by 0 bases, with 8 bases between the two germline ends. The CDR3 sequence is CAISESSFMNTEAFF. CDR3 DNA sequence: TGTGCCATCAGTGAGTCCAGTTTCATGAACACTGAAGCTTTCTTT.

The rearrangement uses TRBV19 and TRBJ1-5; no clear D gene. V lost 5 bases and J lost 4, with 12 bases in between. Looked up from germline, CDR1 is LNHDA and CDR2 is SQIVND (reference sequence). The length of the CDR3 is 14 residues. The CDR3 DNA is TGTGCCAGTAGTGCCCCCTCAACTAATCAGCCCCAGCATTTT. Its translation is CASSAPSTNQPQHF.

This rearrangement joins TRBV10-1 to TRBJ2-7; D might be TRBD2 (5 bases). The CDR3 runs 13 residues. The germline V gene has CDR1 WNHNN and CDR2 SYGVQD (reference sequence). Trimming took 10 bases from V and 1 from J, leaving 14 bases between them. The CDR3 reads CANPARASYEQYF. Written as DNA, the CDR3 is TGCGCCAACCCCGCGAGGGCTTCCTACGAGCAGTACTTC.

J is TRBJ2-1 and V is TRBV2; D possibly corresponds to TRBD1 (6 bases). The CDR3 is 15 amino acids. Trimming took 6 bases from V and 5 from J, leaving 17 bases between them. Germline V gene sequence: CDR1 SNHLY, CDR2 FYNNEI. CDR3 coding DNA: TGTGCCAGCAGCCCCCAGGGGATATTCAACAATGAGCAGTTCTTC. Encoded protein: CASSPQGIFNNEQFF. The full variable domain, completed using reference TRBV2 and TRBJ2-1, is EPEVTQTPSHQVTQMGQEVILRCVPISNHLYFYWYRQILGQKVEFLVSFYNNEISEKSEIFDDQFSVERPDGSNFTLKIRSTKLEDSAMYFCASSPQGIFNNEQFFGPGTRLTVL.

The V and J genes are TRBV9 and TRBJ2-2; TRBD2 is a possible D gene (5 bases). Trimming took 0 bases from V and 0 from J, leaving 12 bases between them. CDR3 length: 17 amino acids. CDR1 is SGDLS and CDR2 is YYNGEE in the germline V gene. The CDR3 protein is CASSVVGGSPNTGELFF. The CDR3 region has the DNA TGTGCCAGCAGCGTAGTAGGAGGCAGCCCGAACACCGGGGAGCTGTTTTTT.

The J gene is TRBJ2-3, the V gene TRBV6-6; tentative D call: TRBD1 (6 bases). The CDR3 runs 16 residues. V was shortened by 7 bases and J by 1 base, with 18 bases between the two germline ends. Looked up from germline, CDR1 is MNHNY and CDR2 is SVGAGI (reference sequence). CDR3 sequence reads: CASISPGAGGTDTQYF. The CDR3 region has the DNA TGTGCCAGCATCTCACCCGGGGCAGGGGGCACAGATACGCAGTATTTT.

The chain joins TRBV19 to TRBJ2-5, with TRBD2 matching 8 bases. Trimming at V came to 1 base and at J to 5 bases, leaving 6 bases not matched to a gene. The CDR3 loop spans 15 amino acids. CDR1 is LNHDA and CDR2 is SQIVND in the germline V gene (reference sequence). Here the CDR3 DNA reads TGTGCCAGTAGTATAGCGGGGGGGTATGAGGAGACCCAGTACTTC. As protein: CASSIAGGYEETQYF.

The gene calls are TRBV7-2 and TRBJ2-1, with 8 bases fitting TRBD2. Trimming removed 5 bases from V and 3 bases from J; junction bases left unmatched: 6. Germline assignment: CDR1 SGHTA and CDR2 FQGNSA. There are 15 residues in the CDR3. CDR3 in amino acids: CASSPGGINYNEQFF. CDR3 coding DNA: TGTGCCAGCAGCCCGGGGGGGATAAACTACAATGAGCAGTTCTTC.

The rearrangement uses TRBV18 and TRBJ1-1; TRBD1 aligns across 12 bases. The CDR3 covers 17 residues. The germline gives CDR1 KGHSH, CDR2 LQKENI. The junction had 5 bases not matched to a gene; V was cut back by 2 bases and J by 1 base. The CDR3 here is CASSPTGTGGGNTEAFF. CDR3 DNA sequence: TGTGCCAGCTCACCAACCGGGACAGGGGGCGGGAACACTGAAGCTTTCTTT.